This T cell receptor beta chain was obtained from a study of blood T cell repertoires in COVID-19. Study context: The study drew acute and convalescent COVID-19 samples from the United States, Italy and Spain. T cells, B-cell-depleted T cells, or PBMCs provided the cDNA or gDNA that served as material.

The V gene's germline CDR1 is LNHDA and CDR2 SQIVND (reference sequence). The CDR3 extends over 14 amino acids. V was pared by 2 bases and J by 4 bases, with 11 bases between. Patients from Seattle were sampled longitudinally, starting during active infection. Original data processing: Nucleated cell counts were estimated from reference gene primer amplification. TCRdb keeps only in-frame clones here, not all; method: immunoSEQ multiplex PCR. The V and J calls and clone size come from that table; D and trimming were worked out from the DNA. The sample lists some 130,000 clones; around 89% were seen once.

The specimen sequenced was peripheral blood. The rearrangement links TRBV19 to TRBJ1-1, with D perhaps matching TRBD1 (6 bases). This TCR derives from a man aged 60-69 years with COVID-19, enrolled during active disease. The CDR3 sequence: CASSINNRATEAFF. DNA of the CDR3: TGTGCCAGTAGTATAAACAACAGGGCCACTGAAGCTTTCTTT.